This T cell receptor beta chain was recorded in a study of CD8 T cells in Susac syndrome. When the RNA was reverse transcribed, random hexamers were used with an input of about 0.45 to 1 ug. One entry per CDR3 protein results from TCRdb running MiXCR on the immunoSEQ multiplex PCR reads. The sample records some 75,000 distinct CDR3 sequences, around 93% being singletons. Patients with Susac syndrome met the recently defined diagnostic criteria for definite or probable disease. Germline V lookup: CDR1 DFQATT, CDR2 SNEGSKA (reference sequence). The germline V and J ends were trimmed by 1 base and 5 bases, with 11 bases remaining between them. The CDR3 sequence is 13 residues long.

The origin of this receptor is a human donor with Susac syndrome. The rearrangement links TRBV20-1 to TRBJ1-1; no firm D call. The sample consisted of CD8+ T cells from PBMCs. DNA for the CDR3: TGCAGTGCTAGAGCCACCGAGTGGACTGAAGCTTTCTTT. It codes for CSARATEWTEAFF.